This entry describes one T cell receptor (beta chain). What it recognizes is unknown. From 5'RACE with constant-segment primers came TCR alpha and TCR beta cDNA libraries that carried sample barcodes and UMIs. TCRdb analysed the 5' RACE reads with MiXCR anew, one entry per CDR3 protein. The sample yields about 500,000 distinct CDR3 sequences, about a fifth seen once. This sample is part of a study of T-cell memory formation after mild COVID-19. The CDR3 is 17 residues long. Trimming removed 1 base at V and 4 bases at J, with 19 bases between. Looked up from germline, CDR1 is SGHVS and CDR2 is FQNEAQ. Study-wide results and caveats: Chiefly within CM and EM were the contracting CD4+ clones; CD8+ ones were within EMRA.

The chain uses TRBV7-8 and TRBJ1-2; TRBD1 is a possible D gene (6 bases). Sequenced input: PBMCs or a T cell subset sorted from them (not recorded which). The sequence came from an adult woman who had mild COVID-19 (a few samples of this study predate the infection). Cell type and time point are not known. The CDR3 here is CASSLEIGVGGSYGYTF. The CDR3 DNA reads TGTGCCAGCAGCTTAGAGATTGGTGTCGGGGGCTCCTATGGCTACACCTTC.